This T cell receptor (beta chain) was retrieved from a study of cytomegalovirus exposure and HLA in healthy donors. The primer mix had 60 Vbeta and 13 Jbeta primers. Only in-frame clones appear in the TCRdb table, and some are missing; sequencing was by immunoSEQ multiplex PCR. The repertoire includes around 67,000 clones, 55% to 70% of them detected once, and roughly 3% sits in the top ten. Trimming stripped 5 bases from V and 4 bases from J, with 18 bases between. This CDR3 spans 16 amino acids. In germline, CDR1 is SGHTA, CDR2 FQGTGA. The origin of this receptor is a woman in her 50s in good health and CMV-seronegative. V is TRBV7-3 and J is TRBJ2-1, with D perhaps matching TRBD2 (6 bases). Sequencing was done on a sample of PBMCs. Written as DNA, the CDR3 is TGTGCCAGCAGCCCATCGAGCGGCGGGACGTACAATGAGCAGTTCTTC. Protein product: CASSPSSGGTYNEQFF.